The TCR beta chain described here comes from a study of OX40 agonist ivuxolimab in advanced cancers. In germline, CDR1 is MNHNS, CDR2 SASEGT. Trimming pared 7 bases from V and 13 bases from J, leaving 14 bases between. The CDR3 covers 11 residues. This clone was counted between two and nine times. Sequencing used immunoSEQ multiplex PCR; TCRdb keeps in-frame clones, though not all of them. Of nearly 60,000 clones in the sample, approximately 75% were seen once. This material consisted of CD4+ or CD8+ T cells sorted from blood, taken in a trial of the OX40 agonist ivuxolimab. The TCR originated in an adult with an advanced solid tumor such as melanoma, head and neck, liver or kidney cancer. The V and J genes are TRBV6-1 and TRBJ1-5; perhaps TRBD1 as D (6 bases). The CDR3: CASIGDTRQHF. Written as DNA, the CDR3 is TGTGCCAGCATAGGGGACACCCGGCAGCATTTT.